One and the same sample provided the 32 T cell receptor beta chains below, sequenced in a study of blood T cell repertoires in COVID-19. TCRdb keeps only in-frame clones here, not all; method: immunoSEQ multiplex PCR. The sample consists of approximately 300,000 clones, 90% of them appearing once. Material for sequencing was peripheral blood. These receptors were taken from a middle-aged woman with acute or convalescent COVID-19.

V usage is TRBV29-1 and J usage is TRBJ1-4; the D gene is possibly TRBD1 (6 bases). Germline loops: CDR1 SQVTM, CDR2 ANQGSEA. This CDR3 spans 16 amino acids. V lost 8 bases and J lost 0, with 19 bases in between. CDR3 sequence: CSQAGVTIATNEKLFF. The CDR3 DNA sequence: TGCAGCCAAGCAGGGGTGACTATTGCAACTAATGAAAAACTGTTTTTT.

CDR3: CASSIWGGGRRVMSTDTQYF. The CDR3 DNA sequence: TGTGCCAGTAGTATTTGGGGGGGCGGCCGTAGGGTAATGTCCACAGATACGCAGTATTTT. The V and J genes are TRBV19 and TRBJ2-3, with a possible D match to TRBD2 (7 bases). CDR1 and CDR2 from the germline V gene are LNHDA and SQIVND (reference sequence). The length of the CDR3 is 20 residues. V shed 3 bases and J shed 2 bases, with 27 bases lying between them.

J is TRBJ1-5 and V is TRBV19; 7 bases are shared with TRBD1. Germline assignment: CDR1 LNHDA and CDR2 SQIVND (reference sequence). The CDR3 extends over 16 amino acids. After removal of 5 bases from V and 3 bases from J, the junction contained 10 bases not matched to a gene. CDR3 loop: CASSGARTGYNQPQHF. CDR3 nucleotide sequence: TGTGCCAGTAGTGGGGCTCGGACAGGCTACAATCAGCCCCAGCATTTT.

This sequence joins TRBV3-1 (or the pseudogene TRBV3-2) and TRBJ2-6; a possible D gene is TRBD1 (6 bases). Between the trimmed V and J ends, which lost 2 bases and 1 base, there was a span of 12 bases. Germline V lookup: CDR1 LGHDT, CDR2 YNNKEL (reference sequence). The CDR3 has 17 amino acids. DNA of the CDR3: TGTGCCAGCAGCCAACAGGGGACCATATCTGGGGCCAACGTCCTGACTTTC. As protein: CASSQQGTISGANVLTF.

This chain joins TRBV4-1 and TRBJ1-1; D unresolved. The CDR3 has 12 amino acids. Trimming took off 4 bases at V and 7 bases at J, with 10 bases between the two ends. Germline loops: CDR1 MGHRA, CDR2 YSYEKL. DNA for the CDR3: TGCGCCAGCAGCCCTACGGTGCGTGAAGCTTTCTTT. Translating it yields CASSPTVREAFF.

This chain connects TRBV4-1 to TRBJ2-3, with 7 bases lining up with TRBD1. The CDR3 has 15 residues. Germline V gene lookup returns CDR1 MGHRA and CDR2 YSYEKL. Trimming took 0 bases from V and 3 from J; bases not matched to a gene: 3. The CDR3 loop reads CASSQDKGATDTQYF. In nucleotides, the CDR3 is TGCGCCAGCAGCCAAGATAAGGGGGCTACAGATACGCAGTATTTT.

V gene TRBV6-4 combines with J gene TRBJ1-5, with 7 bases that match TRBD1. J was trimmed by 0 bases and V by 6 bases; bases with no gene match: 11. The CDR3 is 17 residues long. Germline assignment: CDR1 MRHNA and CDR2 SNTAGT. Here the CDR3 DNA reads TGTGCCAGCAGCGACAGGGAGGGCGCCCATAGCAATCAGCCCCAGCATTTT. Translation gives CASSDREGAHSNQPQHF.

The CDR3 DNA sequence: TGCGCCAGCAGCTTGGTCCCCCTCAGACAGGGGGGCGATGGCTACACCTTC. This sequence encodes CASSLVPLRQGGDGYTF. This chain joins TRBV5-1 and TRBJ1-2, with 9 bases aligning to TRBD1. This CDR3 comprises 17 residues. CDR1 is SGHRS, CDR2 YFSETQ, per germline. Trimming removed 0 bases from V and 6 bases from J; junction bases left unmatched: 12.

Remarks on this clone: The same CDR3 is also encoded by other DNA sequences in this sample. V and J are TRBV9 and TRBJ2-1; 7 nucleotides agree with TRBD1. CDR1 is SGDLS and CDR2 is YYNGEE in the germline V gene. This CDR3 has 15 amino acids. The junction had 0 bases not matched to a gene; V was cut back by 0 bases and J by 0 bases. The CDR3 loop reads CASSVGQGSYNEQFF. Written as DNA, the CDR3 is TGTGCCAGCAGCGTAGGACAGGGCTCCTACAATGAGCAGTTCTTC. The variable domain in full, completed from reference TRBV9 and TRBJ2-1, reads DSGVTQTPKHLITATGQRVTLRCSPRSGDLSVYWYQQSLDQGLQFLIQYYNGEERAKGNILERFSAQQFPDLHSELNLSSLELGDSALYFCASSVGQGSYNEQFFGPGTRLTVL.

This clone has more than one count but fewer than ten. The chain is built from TRBV6-5 and TRBJ2-3; the match to TRBD2 covers 7 bases. Germline CDR1 reads MNHEY; CDR2 reads SVGAGI. V was clipped by 10 bases and J by 4 bases; unmatched bases: 8. The CDR3 extends over 13 amino acids. The CDR3 loop reads CATQREEPDTQYF. DNA of the CDR3: TGTGCCACACAGCGGGAAGAGCCAGATACGCAGTATTTT.

V gene TRBV6-6 combines with J gene TRBJ2-1; 7 bases map to TRBD1. V shed 5 bases and J 6 bases; nucleotides not matched to a gene: 7. Per the germline V gene, CDR1 is MNHNY and CDR2 is SVGAGI (reference sequence). CDR3 length: 14 residues. DNA of the CDR3: TGTGCCAGCAGTAGTGGACAGGTCACCAATGAGCAGTTCTTC. It specifies CASSSGQVTNEQFF.

The V call is TRBV10-1, the J call TRBJ2-3; the match to TRBD1 covers 7 bases. Germline V CDR1 and CDR2: WNHNN, SYGVQD (reference sequence). Trimming took 8 bases from V and 4 from J; bases not matched to a gene: 6. The CDR3 length is 13 residues. In nucleotides, the CDR3 is TGCGCCAGCGCTAGGGGGCTGTCAGATACGCAGTATTTT. Protein product: CASARGLSDTQYF.

This clone appeared once. CDR3 bases: TGTGCCAGCAGATCTTCCTGGGCGGGGCAAGAGACCCAGTACTTC. As protein: CASRSSWAGQETQYF. The V gene is TRBV7-2, the J gene TRBJ2-5; possible D gene TRBD2, 6 bases. V lost 6 bases to trimming and J lost 2 bases, with 16 bases between them. Germline CDR1 is SGHTA and CDR2 is FQGNSA. The CDR3 contains 15 residues. Full variable domain (missing parts from reference TRBV7-2 and TRBJ2-5): GAGVSQSPSNKVTEKGKDVELRCDPISGHTALYWYRQSLGQGLEFLIYFQGNSAPDKSGLPSDRFSAERTGGSVSTLTIQRTQQEDSAVYLCASRSSWAGQETQYFGPGTRLLVL.

The chain links TRBV28 to TRBJ1-4, with TRBD1 matching 8 bases. Looked up from germline, CDR1 is MDHEN and CDR2 is SYDVKM. This CDR3 is 13 amino acids long. The J segment lost 8 bases and the V segment lost 7 bases, leaving 6 bases of the junction unmatched. As DNA, the CDR3 is TGTGCCAGCATGGACAGGGTCATGGAAAAACTGTTTTTT. Its translation is CASMDRVMEKLFF. The whole variable domain, filled in from reference TRBV28 and TRBJ1-4, reads DVKVTQSSRYLVKRTGEKVFLECVQDMDHENMFWYRQDPGLGLRLIYFSYDVKMKEKGDIPEGYSVSREKKERFSLILESASTNQTSMYLCASMDRVMEKLFFGSGTQLSVL.

The genes are TRBV29-1 and TRBJ1-2, with a tentative D call TRBD1 (5 bases). This CDR3 has 14 residues. V lost 4 bases and J lost 5, with 17 bases in between. The germline V gene has CDR1 SQVTM and CDR2 ANQGSEA. DNA of the CDR3: TGCAGCGTTGGGGGGGACGGCCCTCCGTATGGCTACACCTTC. Amino acids: CSVGGDGPPYGYTF.

CDR3 protein: CASRYRGQGAIGNTEAFF. The CDR3 DNA reads as TGTGCCAGCCGATACCGAGGGCAGGGGGCAATCGGGAACACTGAAGCTTTCTTT. The V and J genes are TRBV18 and TRBJ1-1, with 8 bases aligning to TRBD1. J was trimmed by 1 base and V by 8 bases; bases with no gene match: 18. Looked up from germline, CDR1 is KGHSH and CDR2 is LQKENI. The CDR3 has 18 amino acids.

The rearrangement links TRBV5-5 to TRBJ1-5; 8 bases are shared with TRBD1. The trim removed 4 bases at V and 7 bases at J, leaving 19 bases unmatched. This CDR3 comprises 18 residues. Looked up from germline, CDR1 is SGHKS and CDR2 is YYEKEE (reference sequence). The CDR3 DNA is TGTGCCAGCAGCCGACCCGGGGGGACAGGTGACTCAGGACAGCCCCAGCATTTT. Its protein product is CASSRPGGTGDSGQPQHF.

In its sample, this clone was seen once. The genes are TRBV5-1 and TRBJ1-1; 8 positions agree with TRBD1. V was pared by 1 base and J by 7 bases, with 6 bases of the junction left unmatched. Per germline, CDR1 SGHRS and CDR2 YFSETQ. The CDR3 has 14 amino acids. The DNA for the CDR3 is TGCGCCAGCAGCTTGCGACAGGGGCTGGTTGAAGCTTTCTTT. It is translated as CASSLRQGLVEAFF.

This rearrangement joins TRBV2 to TRBJ1-5; 9 bases match TRBD1. The J segment lost 3 bases and the V segment lost 4 bases, leaving 1 base of the junction unmatched. This CDR3 has 14 residues. Germline CDR1 and CDR2: SNHLY and FYNNEI. The CDR3 spells CASSGTGANQPQHF. CDR3 bases: TGTGCCAGCAGTGGGACAGGGGCCAATCAGCCCCAGCATTTT. The whole variable domain, remainder taken from reference TRBV2 and TRBJ1-5, is EPEVTQTPSHQVTQMGQEVILRCVPISNHLYFYWYRQILGQKVEFLVSFYNNEISEKSEIFDDQFSVERPDGSNFTLKIRSTKLEDSAMYFCASSGTGANQPQHFGDGTRLSIL.

V gene TRBV27 combines with J gene TRBJ1-1; 9 positions match TRBD1. With V trimmed by 6 bases and J by 3 bases, 5 bases remained unmatched. The CDR3 runs 14 residues. CDR1 and CDR2 (germline): MNHEY, SMNVEV (reference sequence). The CDR3 coding sequence is TGTGCCAGCAGGCGACAGGGGGAGGACACTGAAGCTTTCTTT. Amino acids: CASRRQGEDTEAFF.

This chain connects TRBV4-1 to TRBJ2-2; the match to TRBD2 covers 9 bases. Germline-derived CDR1 and CDR2 are MGHRA and YSYEKL. CDR3 size: 18 residues. V shed 0 bases and J 4 bases; nucleotides not matched to a gene: 9. CDR3 DNA: TGCGCCAGCAGCCAAGATTATGGGCTAGCGGGGCGCACCGGGGAGCTGTTTTTT. Encoded protein: CASSQDYGLAGRTGELFF.

This chain links TRBV29-1 with TRBJ1-2, with 8 bases that match TRBD1. Germline V gives CDR1 SQVTM, CDR2 ANQGSEA. This CDR3 region has 14 residues. The trim removed 0 bases at V and 8 bases at J, leaving 8 bases unmatched. CDR3 amino acids: CSVEDPQGAGGYTF. The CDR3 region has the DNA TGCAGCGTTGAAGATCCCCAGGGGGCAGGGGGCTACACCTTC.

The chain carries TRBV15 and TRBJ2-3; D possibly corresponds to TRBD1 (7 bases). Germline V gene data show CDR1 as LNHNV and CDR2 as YYDKDF (reference sequence). The CDR3 has 16 amino acids. The V end lost 2 bases, the J end lost 7 bases, and 19 bases lay between the germline ends. Here the CDR3 reads CATSRSSRGVYYTQYF. Here the CDR3 DNA reads TGTGCCACCAGCAGATCGAGCAGGGGGGTCTATTATACGCAGTATTTT.

The chain is built from TRBV19 and TRBJ1-3; D is possibly TRBD1 (6 bases). CDR1 is LNHDA, CDR2 SQIVND, per germline (reference sequence). V lost 4 bases, J lost 0 bases, and 10 bases lay in between. The length of the CDR3 is 15 residues. The CDR3 region has the DNA TGTGCCAGTAGTAGTACAGGGAACTCTGGAAACACCATATATTTT. Encoded protein: CASSSTGNSGNTIYF.

This clone was picked up one time. The V gene is TRBV2, the J gene TRBJ2-7; 7 nucleotides match TRBD2. V lost 6 bases, J lost 0 bases, and 5 bases stayed unmatched. CDR3 size: 14 residues. Germline V lookup: CDR1 SNHLY, CDR2 FYNNEI. CDR3 residues: CASSLGLPSYEQYV. The CDR3, as DNA: TGTGCCAGCAGCCTGGGACTACCCTCCTACGAGCAGTACGTC.

The CDR3 here is CASKINYGYTF. The CDR3 bases are TGTGCCAGTAAAATAAACTATGGCTACACCTTC. The V and J genes are TRBV19 and TRBJ1-2; D is uncertain. CDR3 length equals 11 residues. Trimming left V 7 bases short and J 2 bases short, with 5 bases between. Germline V gene data show CDR1 as LNHDA and CDR2 as SQIVND (reference sequence). The full variable domain, rest sourced from reference TRBV19 and TRBJ1-2, is DGGITQSPKYLFRKEGQNVTLSCEQNLNHDAMYWYRQDPGQGLRLIYYSQIVNDFQKGDIAEGYSVSREKKESFPLTVTSAQKNPTAFYLCASKINYGYTFGSGTRLTVV.

The sample holds a few counts of this clone. This rearrangement joins TRBV2 to TRBJ1-3; the match to TRBD1 covers 8 bases. The germline V gene has CDR1 SNHLY and CDR2 FYNNEI. The CDR3 loop spans 15 amino acids. After removal of 6 bases from V and 3 bases from J, the junction contained 7 bases not matched to a gene. CDR3 protein: CASSAAGGVGNTIYF. The CDR3 DNA sequence: TGTGCCAGCAGCGCGGCAGGGGGCGTTGGAAACACCATATATTTT.

The J gene is TRBJ1-1, the V gene TRBV2; D call uncertain. Germline CDR1 SNHLY, CDR2 FYNNEI. CDR3 length: 14 amino acids. V lost 7 bases and J lost 1, with 13 bases in between. CDR3 sequence reads: CASKYSRENTEAFF. CDR3 bases: TGTGCCAGCAAGTATTCGAGGGAGAACACTGAAGCTTTCTTT.

This clone came up a few times. This chain links TRBV30 with TRBJ2-5; 8 bases are shared with TRBD2. CDR3 size: 12 residues. Trimming cost V 3 bases and J 5 bases; bases outside gene matches: 2. Germline CDR1 GTSNPN, CDR2 SVGIG (reference sequence). The CDR3 bases are TGTGCCTGGAGCGGGGGGGTGGAGACCCAGTACTTC. It specifies CAWSGGVETQYF. The variable domain in full, completed from reference TRBV30 and TRBJ2-5, reads SQTIHQWPATLVQPVGSPLSLECTVEGTSNPNLYWYRQAAGRGLQLLFYSVGIGQISSEVPQNLSASRPQDRQFILSSKKLLLSDSGFYLCAWSGGVETQYFGPGTRLLVL.

The chain carries TRBV7-3 and TRBJ2-5; 13 bases fit TRBD2. Germline trimming cut 4 bases from V and 3 bases from J; bases unmatched to any gene: 8. The CDR3 contains 17 residues. CDR1 is SGHTA, CDR2 FQGTGA, per germline. DNA for the CDR3: TGTGCCAGCAGCTCAGGACGACTAGCGGGGGGAGAAGAGACCCAGTACTTC. Translation gives CASSSGRLAGGEETQYF.

The chain links TRBV6-1 to TRBJ1-2; 9 bases match TRBD1. Unmatched junction bases numbered 12, after V lost 0 bases and J lost 4 bases. The CDR3 has 18 amino acids. Germline V CDR1 and CDR2: MNHNS, SASEGT. As DNA, the CDR3 is TGTGCCAGCAGTGAAGCAGAGGGGGACAGGGCCCCCCTCTATGGCTACACCTTC. This gives the protein CASSEAEGDRAPLYGYTF.

This chain connects TRBV2 to TRBJ2-7; a possible D gene is TRBD1 (6 bases). The CDR3 contains 12 residues. Trimming removed 3 bases from V and 6 bases from J, with 9 bases in between. Germline CDR1 and CDR2: SNHLY and FYNNEI. The CDR3 sequence: CASSENRVEQYV. CDR3 nucleotides: TGTGCCAGCAGTGAGAACAGGGTCGAGCAGTACGTC.